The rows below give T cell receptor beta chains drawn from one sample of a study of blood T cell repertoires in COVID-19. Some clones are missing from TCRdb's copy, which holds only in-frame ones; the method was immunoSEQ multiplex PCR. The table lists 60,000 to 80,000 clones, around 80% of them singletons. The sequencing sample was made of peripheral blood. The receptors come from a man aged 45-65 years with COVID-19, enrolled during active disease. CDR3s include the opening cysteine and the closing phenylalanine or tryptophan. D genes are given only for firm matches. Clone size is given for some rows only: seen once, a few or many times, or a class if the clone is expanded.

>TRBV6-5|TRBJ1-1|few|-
CASTALGGVDTEAFF
TGTGCCAGCACCGCCTTAGGGGGGGTGGACACTGAAGCTTTCTTT
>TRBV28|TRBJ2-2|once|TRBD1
CASRSGGGGELFF
TGTGCCAGCAGATCAGGGGGTGGCGGGGAGCTGTTTTTT
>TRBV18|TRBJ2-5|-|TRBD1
CASSPPGGTGKETQYF
TGTGCCAGCTCACCACCGGGGGGGACAGGGAAAGAGACCCAGTACTTC
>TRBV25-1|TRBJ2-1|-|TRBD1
CASSKPGQGVNEQFF
TGTGCCAGCAGTAAACCGGGACAGGGGGTCAATGAGCAGTTCTTC
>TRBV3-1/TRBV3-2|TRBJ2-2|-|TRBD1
CASSQGLGDRGTGELFF
TGTGCCAGCAGCCAAGGATTGGGGGACAGGGGAACCGGGGAGCTGTTTTTT
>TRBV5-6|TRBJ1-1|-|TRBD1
CASSLEAGGWDTEAFF
TGTGCCAGCAGCTTGGAGGCAGGGGGTTGGGACACTGAAGCTTTCTTT
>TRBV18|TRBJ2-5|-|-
CASSPVGGETQYF
TGTGCCAGCTCACCTGTTGGGGGGGAGACCCAGTACTTC
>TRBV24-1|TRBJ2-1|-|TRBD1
CATSDAGTGGLNEQFF
TGTGCCACCAGTGATGCCGGGACAGGGGGTTTAAATGAGCAGTTCTTC
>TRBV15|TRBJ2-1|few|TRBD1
CATSVGQGGNEQFF
TGTGCCACCAGCGTAGGACAGGGGGGCAATGAGCAGTTCTTC
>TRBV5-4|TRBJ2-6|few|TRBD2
CASSSGGARQSGANVLTF
TGTGCCAGCAGCTCGGGGGGGGCGCGGCAGTCTGGGGCCAACGTCCTGACTTTC
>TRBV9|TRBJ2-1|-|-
CASSVGASPYNEQFF
TGTGCCAGCAGCGTTGGGGCCTCCCCCTACAATGAGCAGTTCTTC
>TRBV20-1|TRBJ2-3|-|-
CSASTWAGSDTQYF
TGCAGTGCTAGTACCTGGGCGGGCTCAGATACGCAGTATTTT